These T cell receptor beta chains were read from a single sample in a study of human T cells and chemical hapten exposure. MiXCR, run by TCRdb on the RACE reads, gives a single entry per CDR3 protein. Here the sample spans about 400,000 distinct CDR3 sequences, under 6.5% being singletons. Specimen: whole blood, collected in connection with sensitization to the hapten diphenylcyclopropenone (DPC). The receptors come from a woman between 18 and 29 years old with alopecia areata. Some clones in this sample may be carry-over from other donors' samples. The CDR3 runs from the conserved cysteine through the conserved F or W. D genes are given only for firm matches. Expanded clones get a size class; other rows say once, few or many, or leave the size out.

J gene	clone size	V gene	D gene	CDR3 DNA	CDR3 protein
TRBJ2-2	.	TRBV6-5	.	TGTGCCAGCAGTTACGGGATACCCACCGGGGAGCTGTTTTTT	CASSYGIPTGELFF
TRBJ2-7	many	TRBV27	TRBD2	TGTGCCAGCAGTCCGACCGGGACTAGCGGGGGGGCAACCCACTACGAGCAGTACTTC	CASSPTGTSGGATHYEQYF
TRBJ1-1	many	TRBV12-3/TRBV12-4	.	TGTGCCAGCAGTTCCCCGGACAGGAACACTGAAGCTTTCTTT	CASSSPDRNTEAFF
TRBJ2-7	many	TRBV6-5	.	TGTGCCAGCAGTAGTCCGACAGTAGGGTACGAGCAGTACTTC	CASSSPTVGYEQYF
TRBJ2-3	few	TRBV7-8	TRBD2	TGTGCCAGCAGCGCCGGACTAGCGGCCAGCACAGATACGCAGTATTTT	CASSAGLAASTDTQYF
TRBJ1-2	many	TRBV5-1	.	TGCGCCAGCAGCTCTGGAGGGGGATCGGGCGGCTACACCTTC	CASSSGGGSGGYTF
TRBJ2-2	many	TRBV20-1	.	TGCAGTGCTAGGAAGCTAAACACCGGGGAGCTGTTTTTT	CSARKLNTGELFF
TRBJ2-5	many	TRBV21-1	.	TGTGCCAGCAGCATACCTCCCAGGAGGAGCGACAGCCACCGAGGGGGATTAGAGACCCAGTACTTC	CASSIPPRRSDSHRGGLETQYF
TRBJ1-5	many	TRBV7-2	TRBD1	TGTGCCAGCAGTTTTGCAGGGGGGACCAATCAGCCCCAGCATTTT	CASSFAGGTNQPQHF
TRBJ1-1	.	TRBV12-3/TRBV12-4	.	TGTGCCAGCAGGGGTTATCAGAAGAACGAGCGCCTCGAAGCTTTCTTT	CASRGYQKNERLEAFF
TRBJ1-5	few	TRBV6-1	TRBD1	TGTGCCAGCACCGAATCCCAGGGGGCGGTTCAGCCCCAGCATTTT	CASTESQGAVQPQHF
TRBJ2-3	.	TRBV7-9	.	TGTGCCAGCAGCTTATTACCAGCAAGGAGCACAGATACGCAGTATTTT	CASSLLPARSTDTQYF
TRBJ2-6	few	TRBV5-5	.	TGTGCCACCCACCGGGACGCCGCCTCTGGGGCCAACGTCCTGACTTTC	CATHRDAASGANVLTF
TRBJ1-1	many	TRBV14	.	TGTGCCAGCAGCCAAGTTAGGGACTTGAACACTGAAGCTTTCTTT	CASSQVRDLNTEAFF
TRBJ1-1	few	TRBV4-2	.	TGTGCCAGCAGACAAACAGGGAAATATGAAGCTTTCTTT	CASRQTGKYEAFF
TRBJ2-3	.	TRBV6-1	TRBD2	TGTGCCAGCAGTGCCCCGGGACTAGGTCTAGATACGCAGTATTTT	CASSAPGLGLDTQYF
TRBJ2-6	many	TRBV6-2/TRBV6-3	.	TGTGCCAGCAGCCACCGGGACCCCCTTACCTTCTCTGGGGCCAACGTCCTGACTTTC	CASSHRDPLTFSGANVLTF
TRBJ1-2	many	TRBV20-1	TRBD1	TGCAGTGCTAGAACACAGGGGTGGTATGGCTACACCTTC	CSARTQGWYGYTF
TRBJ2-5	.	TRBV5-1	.	TGCGCCAGCAGCTCCAACGGAATAGAGACCCAGTACTTC	CASSSNGIETQYF
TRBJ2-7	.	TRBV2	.	TGTGCCAGCGAAACAGGTGTCGAGCAGTACTTC	CASETGVEQYF
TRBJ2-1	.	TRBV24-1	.	TGTGCCACCAGTGAACCCGGTTACAATGAGCAGTTCTTC	CATSEPGYNEQFF
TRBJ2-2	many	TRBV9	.	TGTGCCAGCAGCGCAACAGGTGTAGCCGGGGAGCTGTTTTTT	CASSATGVAGELFF
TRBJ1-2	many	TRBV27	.	TGTGCCAGCAGTTTCGAGGGCTATGGCTACACCTTC	CASSFEGYGYTF
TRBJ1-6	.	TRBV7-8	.	TGTGCCAGCAGCTTAACGGGACGGAATAATTCACCCCTCCACTTT	CASSLTGRNNSPLHF
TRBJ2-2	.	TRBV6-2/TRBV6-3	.	TGTGCCACGATTCCCCGCCGTTGGACCGGGGAGCTGTTTTTT	CATIPRRWTGELFF
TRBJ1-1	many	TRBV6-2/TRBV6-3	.	TGTGCCAGCAGTCACCAGAGGACTGAAGCTTTCTTT	CASSHQRTEAFF
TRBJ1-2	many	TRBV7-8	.	TGTGCCAGCAGCTTAGTGCGGGGGGTAGGCTATGGCTACACCTTC	CASSLVRGVGYGYTF
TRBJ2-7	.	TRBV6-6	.	TGTGCCAGCAGTTACCTCCGGGGTCCAACCTACGAGCAGTACTTC	CASSYLRGPTYEQYF
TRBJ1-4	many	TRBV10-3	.	TGTGCCATCAGTGAAGAGGGGTACGAAAAACTGTTTTTT	CAISEEGYEKLFF
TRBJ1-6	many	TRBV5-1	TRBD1	TGCGCCAGCAGCCCCAAGGACAGGAAGGATGGCTCACCCCTCCACTTT	CASSPKDRKDGSPLHF
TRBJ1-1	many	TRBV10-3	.	TGTGCCATCAGTGAGTACCCTTCGCCACCCCGTGGGGCTTTCTTT	CAISEYPSPPRGAFF
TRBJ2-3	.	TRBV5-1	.	TGCGCCAGCAGCTTGGACACGATCAACGGAGGGACAGATACGCAGTATTTT	CASSLDTINGGTDTQYF
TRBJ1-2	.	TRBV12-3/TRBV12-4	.	TGTGCCAGCACCAGCGGGGCCGCAGGTCTAAGGGATGGCTACACCTTC	CASTSGAAGLRDGYTF
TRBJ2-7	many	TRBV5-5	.	TGTGCCAGCAGCTTGCACGCTTCCTACGAGCAGTACTTC	CASSLHASYEQYF
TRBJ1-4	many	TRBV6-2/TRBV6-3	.	TGTGCCAGCAGTTCCTCCGGGACCGAGTATGCCGCAACTAATGAAAAACTGTTTTTT	CASSSSGTEYAATNEKLFF
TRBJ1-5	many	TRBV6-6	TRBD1	TGTGCCAGCAGTTATTCCGGGACAGGGGAGCAGCCCCAGCATTTT	CASSYSGTGEQPQHF
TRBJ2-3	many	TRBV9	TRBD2	TGTGCCAGCAGCGTAGCTCCCCGGACTAGGTCCCCAGATACGCAGTATTTT	CASSVAPRTRSPDTQYF
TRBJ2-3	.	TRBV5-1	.	TGCGCCAGCAGCTTGACTGGGGCCCCAGATACGCAGTATTTT	CASSLTGAPDTQYF
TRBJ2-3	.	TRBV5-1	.	TGCGCCAGCAGCCCCCGGGGGTTGCCAGATACGCAGTATTTT	CASSPRGLPDTQYF
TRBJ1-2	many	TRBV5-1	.	TGCGCCAGCAGCTTGGACGCAACCTATGGCTACACCTTC	CASSLDATYGYTF
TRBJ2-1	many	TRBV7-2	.	TGTGCCAGCAGCTTGGGGGTCTCCTACAATGAGCAGTTCTTC	CASSLGVSYNEQFF
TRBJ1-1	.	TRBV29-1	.	TGCAGCGTTGAACTGTACACTGAAGCTTTCTTT	CSVELYTEAFF
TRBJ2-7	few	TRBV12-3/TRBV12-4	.	TGTGCCAGCACCCTAGGGTGGGGGACTGCACGGTACTTC	CASTLGWGTARYF
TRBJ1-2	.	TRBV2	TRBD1	TGTGCCAGCAAAGAGACAGGGGTTGGCTACACCTTC	CASKETGVGYTF
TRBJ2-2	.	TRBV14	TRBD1	TGTGCCAGCAGCCGAGGGGGCGTTACGAACACCGGGGAGCTGTTTTTT	CASSRGGVTNTGELFF
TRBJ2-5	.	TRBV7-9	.	TGTGCCAGCAGCTTAGCGCTTGGGCCGGGGGAGACCCAGTACTTC	CASSLALGPGETQYF
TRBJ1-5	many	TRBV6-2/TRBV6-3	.	TGTGCCAGCCGTCGGCCCATCCGAGAGCCCCAGCATTTT	CASRRPIREPQHF
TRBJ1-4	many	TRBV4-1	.	TGCGCCAGCAGCCAAGGAAACCCAGCCGGGGAGCTCGGCGAAAAACTGTTTTTT	CASSQGNPAGELGEKLFF
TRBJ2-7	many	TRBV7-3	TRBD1	TGTGCCAGCAGCTTCGACAGGGGTAACGACGAGCAGTACTTC	CASSFDRGNDEQYF
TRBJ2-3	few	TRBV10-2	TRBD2	TGCGCCAGCAGGGCAGCGGGGGGAATAGATACGCAGTATTTT	CASRAAGGIDTQYF
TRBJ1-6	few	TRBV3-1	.	TGTGCCAGCAGCCAAGGCCCGACAAGGGAAAATTCACCCCTCCACTTT	CASSQGPTRENSPLHF
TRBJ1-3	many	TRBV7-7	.	TGTGCTAGCAGCTTAGGTCCTGGTGGAAACACCATATATTTT	CASSLGPGGNTIYF
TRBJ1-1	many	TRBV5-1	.	TGCGCCAGCAGCTTGGAAAGGGGCACTGAAGCTTTCTTT	CASSLERGTEAFF
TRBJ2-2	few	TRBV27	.	TGTGCCAGCAGACGGGGGTCCACCGGGGAGCTGTTTTTT	CASRRGSTGELFF